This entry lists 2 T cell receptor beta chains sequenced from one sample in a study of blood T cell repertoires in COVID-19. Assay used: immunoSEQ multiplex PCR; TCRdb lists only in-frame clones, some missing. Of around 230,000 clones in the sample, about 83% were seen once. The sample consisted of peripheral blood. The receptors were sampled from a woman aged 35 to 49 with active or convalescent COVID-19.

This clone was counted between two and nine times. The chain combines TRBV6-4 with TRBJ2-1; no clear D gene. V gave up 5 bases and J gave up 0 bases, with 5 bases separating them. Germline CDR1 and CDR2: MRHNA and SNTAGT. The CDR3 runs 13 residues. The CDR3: CASSSSSYNEQFF. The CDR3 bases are TGTGCCAGCAGTTCGAGCTCCTACAATGAGCAGTTCTTC.

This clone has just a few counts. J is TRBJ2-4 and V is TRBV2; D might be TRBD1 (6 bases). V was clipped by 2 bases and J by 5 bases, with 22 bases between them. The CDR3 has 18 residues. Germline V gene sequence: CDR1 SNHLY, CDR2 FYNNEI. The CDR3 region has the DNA TGTGCCAGCAGTGAATTTTTGGGGGAGACATACAGGGAAAACATTCAGTACTTC. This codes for CASSEFLGETYRENIQYF.